Sequencing of this T cell receptor beta chain was carried out in a study of cytomegalovirus exposure and HLA in healthy donors. The wider study: Approximately 80 million unique TCRs, all from HLA-typed donors, were included in an early release of the data. Study-wide points: A prior analysis recorded that most TCR beta V segments were productive about 87% or about 30% of the time. Cytomegalovirus association was assigned to 170 or so TCR beta chains.

A word on this clone: The antigen is not known.

This PCR relied on a set of 60 Vbeta primers and 13 Jbeta primers. TCRdb's copy holds only in-frame clones and misses some; the assay was immunoSEQ multiplex PCR. Of 150,000 or so clones listed, 80% to 90% were seen once; the top ten hold roughly 10%. The V gene's germline CDR1 is MGHRA and CDR2 YSYEKL. The CDR3 has 14 residues. Trimming pared 3 bases from V and 0 bases from J, leaving 9 bases between. The chain joins TRBV4-1 to TRBJ2-7; D remains ambiguous. The sequence came from a man between 18 and 35 years old in good health and CMV-seropositive. Sequences were obtained from PBMCs. The CDR3 DNA is TGCGCCAGCAGCCATCCCGGGTCCTCCTACGAGCAGTACTTC. This codes for CASSHPGSSYEQYF.